The 6 T cell receptor beta chains given below trace back to one sample, sequenced in a study of cytomegalovirus exposure and HLA in healthy donors. Primers included in the PCR were 60 Vbeta and 13 Jbeta primers. The data were produced by immunoSEQ multiplex PCR, yet TCRdb's version contains in-frame clones alone and is incomplete. The repertoire holds 150,000 or so clones, with more than 75% as singletons. Sample: PBMCs. The source is a man aged 18 to 30 in good health and CMV-seropositive.

This sequence joins TRBV6-5 and TRBJ1-2; D is possibly TRBD1 (5 bases). The CDR3 has 14 amino acids. The germline V and J ends were trimmed by 0 bases and 6 bases, with 11 bases remaining between them. Germline V gives CDR1 MNHEY, CDR2 SVGAGI. The chain's CDR3 is CASSYSGGADGYTF. The CDR3 DNA is TGTGCCAGCAGTTACTCAGGAGGGGCAGATGGCTACACCTTC.

The rearrangement joins TRBV19 to TRBJ2-1; D is unresolved. CDR3 length equals 14 residues. CDR1 and CDR2 (germline): LNHDA, SQIVND (reference sequence). Trimming left V 3 bases short and J 5 bases short, with 11 bases between. The CDR3 nucleotides are TGTGCCAGTAGTATCCATCCCATAGACAATGAGCAGTTCTTC. This codes for CASSIHPIDNEQFF.

This chain joins TRBV9 and TRBJ1-1; 8 positions match TRBD1. Per germline, CDR1 SGDLS and CDR2 YYNGEE. V gave up 3 bases and J gave up 1 base; unmatched junction bases: 2. CDR3 length: 14 amino acids. In nucleotides, the CDR3 is TGTGCCAGCAGCGCTGGACAGGGGAACACTGAAGCTTTCTTT. It yields the protein CASSAGQGNTEAFF.

DNA of the CDR3: TGTGCCAGCAGCTTAGGGGACTATTCCTCCTACGAGCAGTACTTC. As protein: CASSLGDYSSYEQYF. The chain recombines TRBV7-2 with TRBJ2-7, with 7 bases matching TRBD2. In germline, CDR1 is SGHTA, CDR2 FQGNSA. The junction had 3 bases not matched to a gene; V was cut back by 1 base and J by 0 bases. This CDR3 has 15 amino acids.

The V call is TRBV6-1, the J call TRBJ1-1, with D unclear. Trimming took off 6 bases at V and 5 bases at J, with 13 bases between the two ends. Looked up from germline, CDR1 is MNHNS and CDR2 is SASEGT. This CDR3 is built from 13 residues. For the CDR3, the DNA is TGTGCCAGCAGAAAGAGGGAGGAGACTGAAGCTTTCTTT. Amino acids: CASRKREETEAFF.

This rearrangement joins TRBV5-4 to TRBJ2-7; TRBD1 matches 7 bases. The CDR3 consists of 15 residues. The ends lost 1 base at V and 3 bases at J; junction bases unmatched: 7. CDR1 and CDR2 (germline): SGHNT, YYREEE (reference sequence). In DNA, the CDR3 is TGTGCCAGCAGCTTGTTAGTACAGGGGAACTACGAGCAGTACTTC. As protein: CASSLLVQGNYEQYF.